This TCR beta chain was captured in a study of T cells after yellow fever vaccination. Study context: Preparing low-cell-number fractions relied on SMART-Seq v4 Ultra Low Input.

This CDR3 contains 16 residues. CDR1 and CDR2 from the germline V gene are SSHAT and FNYEAQ (reference sequence). The junction had 4 bases not matched to a gene; V was cut back by 4 bases and J by 1 base. TCRdb fed the 5' RACE reads into MiXCR, producing one record per CDR3 protein. The data hold over 300,000 distinct CDR3 sequences, with around 6.8% observed a single time. Findings and caveats of the study: A small proportion of clonotypes was detected in both the CD4 and CD8 compartments. Boosting was followed by the reappearance of most primary-vaccination clones (less than 98% CD4, 88% CD8).

Many counts were recorded for this clonotype. The antigen is undetermined. The starting material was PBMCs, obtained around 45 days after the first yellow fever vaccination. The chain recombines TRBV7-7 with TRBJ2-3, with 11 bases fitting TRBD2. The TCR sequence derives from a man aged 18 to 30 who received the YFV17D yellow fever vaccine. CDR3: CASSSSGGPGTDTQYF. The CDR3, as DNA: TGTGCCAGCAGCTCTAGCGGGGGGCCGGGCACAGATACGCAGTATTTT.